This entry lists 21 T cell receptor beta chains sequenced from one sample in a study of CD8 T cells in Susac syndrome. An amount of RNA that ranged from about 0.45 to 1 ug was reverse transcribed with random hexamers. A single record per CDR3 protein comes from TCRdb applying MiXCR to the immunoSEQ multiplex PCR reads. Of roughly 190,000 distinct CDR3 sequences listed, roughly 92% are singletons. The sequenced material came from CD4+ T cells from PBMCs. The origin of the receptors is a human donor in good health.

The chain employs TRBV7-3 and TRBJ2-6; the D gene is possibly TRBD1 (6 bases). The germline V gene encodes CDR1 SGHTA and CDR2 FQGTGA. The V end lost 4 bases, the J end lost 0 bases, and 10 bases lay between the germline ends. The CDR3 sequence is 16 residues long. The CDR3 spells CASSSSGVSGANVLTF. DNA of the CDR3: TGTGCCAGCAGCTCTTCAGGGGTCTCTGGGGCCAACGTCCTGACTTTC.

This clonotype was observed once. The chain employs TRBV5-6 and TRBJ2-3; a weak D match, TRBD1 (6 bases). Trimming removed 4 bases at V and 1 base at J, with 19 bases between. The germline V gene encodes CDR1 SGHDT and CDR2 YYEEEE. The length of the CDR3 is 17 residues. CDR3: CASSRLRGRARTDTQYF. CDR3 nucleotide sequence: TGTGCCAGCAGCCGGCTCAGGGGTAGGGCCCGCACAGATACGCAGTATTTT.

This clonotype was seen a single time. V and J are TRBV6-5 and TRBJ2-3, with 7 bases that match TRBD2. The V and J ends lost 4 bases and 9 bases, in that order; junction bases with no gene match: 10. Germline V gene lookup returns CDR1 MNHEY and CDR2 SVGAGI. This CDR3 region has 14 residues. The CDR3 nucleotides read TGTGCCAGCAGTTCCCCACGGTTAGCGGGCACGCAGTATTTT. Protein sequence: CASSSPRLAGTQYF.

The chain joins TRBV5-1 to TRBJ1-4; D perhaps matches TRBD1 (5 bases). CDR3 length equals 12 residues. CDR1 is SGHRS and CDR2 is YFSETQ in the germline V gene. The V end was cut by 4 bases, the J end by 12 bases, with 13 bases between. CDR3 DNA: TGCGCCAGCAGCCAGGGTGGCGGGGAACTGTTTTTT. Translating gives CASSQGGGELFF.

The V and J genes are TRBV6-2 or TRBV6-3 and TRBJ2-7; perhaps TRBD1 as D (6 bases). V lost 4 bases to trimming and J lost 3 bases, with 10 bases between them. The germline CDR1 and CDR2 sequences are MNHEY and SVGEGT. This CDR3 is 13 amino acids long. Here the CDR3 DNA reads TGTGCCAGCAGTTCAGGACAGCTCTACGAGCAGTACGTC. Its translation is CASSSGQLYEQYV.

The chain combines TRBV7-8 with TRBJ1-1; the D gene is possibly TRBD1 (6 bases). Germline lookup yields CDR1 SGHVS and CDR2 FQNEAQ. With 8 bases removed from V and 3 bases from J, the gap between germline ends came to 13 bases. This CDR3 spans 13 amino acids. CDR3 residues: CASRNRAYTEAFF. For the CDR3, the DNA is TGTGCCAGCCGGAACAGGGCGTACACTGAAGCTTTCTTT.

This sequence joins TRBV20-1 and TRBJ2-5; perhaps TRBD1 as D (6 bases). CDR1 DFQATT and CDR2 SNEGSKA come from the germline V gene (reference sequence). Trimming took 6 bases from V and 3 from J, leaving 11 bases between them. CDR3 length: 12 amino acids. CDR3 DNA sequence: TGCAGTGCAACCCGGACAGAAGAGACCCAGTACTTC. Its protein product is CSATRTEETQYF.

CDR3 protein: CASSWGQSYEQYV. The CDR3 DNA sequence: TGTGCCAGCAGCTGGGGGCAGTCCTACGAGCAGTACGTC. The chain joins TRBV7-2 to TRBJ2-7; maybe TRBD1 (6 bases). V dropped 4 bases and J dropped 1 base, with 8 bases sitting between them. Germline assignment: CDR1 SGHTA and CDR2 FQGNSA. CDR3 length equals 13 residues.

The genes are TRBV3-1 and TRBJ1-3; TRBD1 might be the D (6 bases). Germline V gives CDR1 LGHDT, CDR2 YNNKEL (reference sequence). This CDR3 contains 14 residues. Trimming removed 6 bases from V and 2 bases from J, with 11 bases in between. The CDR3 protein is CASRKQGPGNTIYF. Here the CDR3 DNA reads TGTGCCAGCAGGAAACAGGGCCCTGGAAACACCATATATTTT.

V and J are TRBV12-3 or TRBV12-4 and TRBJ2-3, with 7 bases matching TRBD2. The junction had 12 bases not matched to a gene; V was cut back by 5 bases and J by 4 bases. The CDR3 totals 16 residues. The chain's CDR3 is CASSLRRLAEADTQYF. The CDR3 region has the DNA TGTGCCAGCAGTCTTCGGAGGCTAGCGGAAGCAGATACGCAGTATTTT.

This chain links TRBV3-1 with TRBJ1-5; D remains unclear. V lost 2 bases to trimming and J lost 10 bases, with 12 bases between them. There are 13 residues in the CDR3. Germline V lookup: CDR1 LGHDT, CDR2 YNNKEL (reference sequence). In nucleotides, the CDR3 is TGTGCCAGCAGCCAAACCCGGACGGGACCCCAGCATTTT. It yields the protein CASSQTRTGPQHF.

The rearrangement links TRBV29-1 to TRBJ1-5, with D uncertain. This CDR3 has 13 residues. V was trimmed by 4 bases and J by 2 bases, leaving 9 bases between them. Germline CDR1 reads SQVTM; CDR2 reads ANQGSEA. CDR3 residues: CSVGALGNQPQHF. The CDR3 nucleotides read TGCAGCGTTGGTGCGTTGGGCAATCAGCCCCAGCATTTT.

The V gene is TRBV5-1, the J gene TRBJ2-3; tentative D call: TRBD1 (5 bases). V was pared by 0 bases and J by 10 bases, with 12 bases between. CDR1 SGHRS and CDR2 YFSETQ come from the germline V gene. This CDR3 spans 13 amino acids. CDR3 region: CASSLETREAQYF. Written as DNA, the CDR3 is TGCGCCAGCAGCTTGGAGACCAGGGAAGCGCAGTATTTT.

About this clonotype: The germline gene is not matched at one end of the junction; a read error may be the cause. V usage is TRBV29-1 and J usage is TRBJ1-6; tentatively, D is TRBD1 (5 bases). CDR1 is SQVTM and CDR2 is ANQGSEA in the germline V gene. The CDR3 runs 13 residues. CDR3 coding DNA: TGCAGCGTTGAAACCGGGGCCAATTCCCCCCTCCACTTT. Its translation is CSVETGANSPLHF.

This chain links TRBV7-8 with TRBJ2-1, with a tentative D call TRBD2 (5 bases). V was pared by 5 bases and J by 1 base, with 21 bases between. The CDR3 spans 18 residues. Germline CDR1 is SGHVS and CDR2 is FQNEAQ. This chain's CDR3 is CASSPKAAADFSYNEQFF. The CDR3, as DNA: TGTGCCAGCAGCCCCAAGGCGGCAGCGGATTTTTCCTACAATGAGCAGTTCTTC.

This clonotype was seen a single time. The rearrangement uses TRBV7-8 and TRBJ2-2; tentatively, D is TRBD1 (5 bases). Germline V gene lookup returns CDR1 SGHVS and CDR2 FQNEAQ. The V end was cut by 2 bases, the J end by 1 base, with 8 bases between. The CDR3 consists of 15 residues. CDR3 bases: TGTGCCAGCAGCTTACCCAGGGTGAACACCGGGGAGCTGTTTTTT. Its translation is CASSLPRVNTGELFF.

The CDR3, as DNA: TGTGCCAGCAGCTCCACTCGGGGGATCCGGGAGACCCAGTACTTC. Amino acid sequence: CASSSTRGIRETQYF. The gene calls are TRBV7-2 and TRBJ2-5, with D possibly TRBD2 on 6 matching bases. The germline gives CDR1 SGHTA, CDR2 FQGNSA. Trimming took 4 bases from V and 5 from J, leaving 17 bases between them. CDR3 length: 15 amino acids.

This clonotype was counted between two and nine times. The rearrangement joins TRBV7-2 to TRBJ2-7, with D possibly TRBD2 on 6 matching bases. V shed 1 base and J shed 5 bases, with 15 bases lying between them. This CDR3 contains 15 residues. Per the germline V gene, CDR1 is SGHTA and CDR2 is FQGNSA. The DNA for the CDR3 is TGTGCCAGCAGCTTAGTGCCCTTCCGGAGGGACGAGCAGTACTTC. Its translation is CASSLVPFRRDEQYF. Variable domain in full (rest from reference TRBV7-2 and TRBJ2-7): GAGVSQSPSNKVTEKGKDVELRCDPISGHTALYWYRQSLGQGLEFLIYFQGNSAPDKSGLPSDRFSAERTGGSVSTLTIQRTQQEDSAVYLCASSLVPFRRDEQYFGPGTRLTVT.

Concerning this clonotype itself: One junction end disagrees with the germline gene, perhaps due to a read error. J is TRBJ2-5 and V is TRBV6-6, with a weak D call TRBD2 (8 bases). The CDR3 loop spans 16 amino acids. In germline, CDR1 is MNHNY, CDR2 SVGAGI (reference sequence). The CDR3 reads CASSFAGGQYQVTQYF. For the CDR3, the DNA is TGTGCCAGCAGTTTCGCGGGGGGACAGTACCAAGTGACCCAGTACTTC.

V is TRBV4-2 and J is TRBJ1-2; TRBD1 aligns across 7 bases. V trimming: 3 bases; J trimming: 4 bases; junction bases outside the gene matches: 5. The germline V gene encodes CDR1 LGHNA and CDR2 YNFKEQ. CDR3 size: 14 residues. CDR3 in amino acids: CASSQGNRGYGYTF. The CDR3 nucleotides are TGTGCCAGCAGCCAGGGCAACAGGGGCTATGGCTACACCTTC.

Here the CDR3 DNA reads TGTGCCAGCAGCCCCGGACCGCTAACTAACTATGGCTACACCTTC. This encodes CASSPGPLTNYGYTF. This chain links TRBV3-1 with TRBJ1-2; D ambiguous. The germline CDR1 and CDR2 sequences are LGHDT and YNNKEL (reference sequence). The CDR3 extends over 15 amino acids. With 4 bases removed from V and 0 bases from J, the gap between germline ends came to 12 bases.